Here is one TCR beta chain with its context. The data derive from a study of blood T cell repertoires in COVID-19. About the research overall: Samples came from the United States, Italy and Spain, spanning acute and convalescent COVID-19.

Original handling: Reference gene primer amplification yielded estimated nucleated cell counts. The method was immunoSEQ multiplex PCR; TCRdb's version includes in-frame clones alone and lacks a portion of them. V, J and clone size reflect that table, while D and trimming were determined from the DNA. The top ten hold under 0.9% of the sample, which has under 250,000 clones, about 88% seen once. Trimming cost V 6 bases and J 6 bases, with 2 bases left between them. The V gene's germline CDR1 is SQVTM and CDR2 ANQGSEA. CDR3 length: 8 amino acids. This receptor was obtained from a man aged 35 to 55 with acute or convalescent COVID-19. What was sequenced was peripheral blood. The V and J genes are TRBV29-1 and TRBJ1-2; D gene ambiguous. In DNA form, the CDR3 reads TGCAGCGTCGATGGCTACACCTTC. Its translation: CSVDGYTF.